This T cell receptor (beta chain) was captured by sequencing in a study of B cell selection in AIRE deficiency. Some clones are missing from TCRdb's copy, which holds only in-frame ones; the method was immunoSEQ multiplex PCR. The repertoire holds 20,000 to 25,000 clones, with around 97% as singletons. The sorted conventional CD4 T cells were gated as CD4+CD127+. Germline-derived CDR1 and CDR2 are SNHLY and FYNNEI. V dropped 3 bases and J dropped 8; count of bases not matched to a gene: 5. CDR3 length: 14 amino acids. The study, taken as a whole, reports: CDR3s were shorter in shared Treg sequences, reflecting few non-templated nucleotide insertions. Patient Tconv cells held around a third of Treg sequences shared by healthy donors.

Concerning this clone: The target antigen is unknown.

Sequenced input: conventional CD4+ T cells sorted from PBMCs. The clonotype comes from a human donor with AIRE deficiency. V is TRBV2 and J is TRBJ2-3; TRBD1 aligns across 10 bases. CDR3 sequence reads: CASSEAWDRGTQYF. The CDR3 bases are TGTGCCAGCAGTGAGGCTTGGGACAGGGGTACGCAGTATTTT. The whole variable domain, filled in from reference TRBV2 and TRBJ2-3, reads EPEVTQTPSHQVTQMGQEVILRCVPISNHLYFYWYRQILGQKVEFLVSFYNNEISEKSEIFDDQFSVERPDGSNFTLKIRSTKLEDSAMYFCASSEAWDRGTQYFGPGTRLTVL.